The clone carrying this T cell receptor (beta chain) was seen ten or more times. What it binds is unknown. Tagging with unique molecular identifiers was applied to individual cDNA molecules. TCRdb fed the 5' RACE reads into MiXCR, producing one record per CDR3 protein. The table includes approximately 120,000 distinct CDR3 sequences, more than 12% detected once. The entry originates in a study of early T cells in non-severe SARS-CoV-2 infection. The overall study: Whole-blood bulk RNA, unsorted, was sequenced, and chains were unpaired.

The germline V gene encodes CDR1 SGHAT and CDR2 FQDESV (reference sequence). This CDR3 is built from 15 residues. V lost 5 bases and J lost 4; bases outside the gene matches: 5. The study's findings and limits: Matches to VDJdb favored anti-spike CD8 responses and missed private and CD4 specificities.

The chain couples TRBV11-1 to TRBJ2-2; 9 bases map to TRBD2. The source of this sequence is an adult who was a healthcare worker with PCR-confirmed SARS-CoV-2 infection or an uninfected control (not recorded which). Sequencing used whole blood. The CDR3 region is CASSRGGASTGELFF. DNA for the CDR3: TGTGCCAGCAGCCGCGGGGGGGCGAGCACCGGGGAGCTGTTTTTT.